The 5 T cell receptor beta chains below were found in one sample sequenced in a study of patients and donors after allogeneic stem cell transplantation. Each CDR3 protein is one row after TCRdb ran MiXCR on the RT-PCR reads. This sample yields 200,000 to 250,000 distinct CDR3 sequences, of which roughly an eighth are seen a single time; roughly 10% belongs to the top ten. Material for sequencing was blood, either unsorted or a sorted T cell fraction (not recorded which). The receptors shown here come from a human donor who was either an allogeneic HSCT recipient or a stem cell or donor lymphocyte infusion donor (not recorded which). It is not recorded whose cells these are; they may come from a transplant donor.

CDR3 sequence (DNA): TGTGCCAGCAGGGCCCTAGCGGGAGGGATGACAGATACGCAGTATTTT. Amino acid sequence: CASRALAGGMTDTQYF. This sequence joins TRBV2 and TRBJ2-3; 12 nucleotides line up with TRBD2. V lost 6 bases to trimming and J lost 3 bases; unmatched junction nucleotides: 7. CDR1 and CDR2 (germline): SNHLY, FYNNEI. The CDR3 runs 16 residues.

The chain has TRBV12-5 and TRBJ1-2; TRBD1 matches at 9 bases. Germline-derived CDR1 and CDR2 are LGHNT and FRNRAP. This CDR3 region has 15 residues. The trim removed 7 bases at V and 3 bases at J, leaving 9 bases unmatched. The DNA for the CDR3 is TGTGCTAGTGCCCAAACAGGGGGCGCTGACTATGGCTACACCTTC. This translates into CASAQTGGADYGYTF. Drawing the rest from reference TRBV12-5 and TRBJ1-2, the complete variable domain is DARVTQTPRHKVTEMGQEVTMRCQPILGHNTVFWYRQTMMQGLELLAYFRNRAPLDDSGMPKDRFSAEMPDATLATLKIQPSEPRDSAVYFCASAQTGGADYGYTFGSGTRLTVV.

This clonotype was detected many times. This sequence joins TRBV7-6 and TRBJ2-1, with D hard to call. V was clipped by 5 bases and J by 9 bases, with 11 bases between them. The CDR3 has 12 residues. Germline V CDR1 and CDR2: SGHVS, FNYEAQ. CDR3 region: CASSQTESEQFF. The CDR3 coding sequence is TGTGCCAGCAGCCAGACCGAGAGTGAGCAGTTCTTC. The variable domain in full, completed from reference TRBV7-6 and TRBJ2-1, reads GAGVSQSPRYKVTKRGQDVALRCDPISGHVSLYWYRQALGQGPEFLTYFNYEAQQDKSGLPNDRFSAERPEGSISTLTIQRTEQRDSAMYRCASSQTESEQFFGPGTRLTVL.

This clonotype appeared many times. The V gene is TRBV5-1, the J gene TRBJ2-1; a weak D match, TRBD1 (5 bases). Trimming cost V 4 bases and J 8 bases, with 10 bases left between them. Germline assignment: CDR1 SGHRS and CDR2 YFSETQ. This CDR3 contains 12 residues. The CDR3 DNA reads TGCGCCAGCAGCACGGACATGGATGAGCAGTTCTTC. It specifies CASSTDMDEQFF.

This clonotype turned up a few times. The chain has TRBV4-3 and TRBJ2-2, with D possibly being TRBD2 (6 bases). The CDR3 runs 15 residues. Trimming removed 0 bases from V and 9 bases from J, with 14 bases in between. Germline values: CDR1 LGHNA, CDR2 YSLEER. The CDR3 loop is CASSQDNSRTRELFF. The CDR3 nucleotides read TGCGCCAGCAGCCAAGATAATTCCCGGACTAGGGAGCTGTTTTTT.